The present entry profiles one TCR beta chain with its context. The data belong to a study of blood T cell repertoires in COVID-19. Study-wide context: There were acute and convalescent COVID-19 samples, and they came from the United States, Italy and Spain. From T cells, B-cell-depleted T cells, or PBMCs came the material, which was cDNA or gDNA.

Methods used by the authors: From reference gene primer amplification, estimates of nucleated cell counts were derived. Repertoires were generated with immunoSEQ multiplex PCR, while TCRdb's copy carries only in-frame clones and drops some. The DNA was the basis for D and trimming; V, J and clone size are from that table. This sample has about 440,000 clones, with around 89% found just once. Sequencing was carried out using peripheral blood. The sequence was collected from a woman aged 30 to 39 with acute or convalescent COVID-19.

As DNA, the CDR3 is TGTGCCTGGAGCGAGGATGGAAACACTGAAGCTTTCTTT. Protein: CAWSEDGNTEAFF. The V gene is TRBV30, the J gene TRBJ1-1; D gene ambiguous. Germline assignment: CDR1 GTSNPN and CDR2 SVGIG (reference sequence). Trimming stripped 3 bases from V and 2 bases from J, with 10 bases between. The CDR3 runs to 13 residues.